The 9 T cell receptor beta chains below were found in one sample sequenced in a study of blood T cell repertoires in COVID-19. The data were produced by immunoSEQ multiplex PCR, yet TCRdb's version contains in-frame clones alone and is incomplete. The table shows 300,000 to 400,000 clones, with 85% to 90% occurring only once. The sample was peripheral blood. The receptors here all came from a woman aged 30 to 39 with COVID-19, enrolled during active disease.

This clone occurred a few times. The chain combines TRBV3-1 (or the pseudogene TRBV3-2) with TRBJ1-6, with D uncertain. The CDR3 has 16 residues. Deletions cut 1 base from V and 7 bases from J, with 14 bases between. Germline CDR1 is LGHDT and CDR2 is YNNKEL (reference sequence). Here the CDR3 reads CASSQGTGRRNSPLHF. The CDR3, as DNA: TGTGCCAGCAGCCAAGGAACGGGCAGGAGGAATTCACCCCTCCACTTT.

The chain couples TRBV6-2 or TRBV6-3 to TRBJ2-7, with D possibly TRBD2 on 5 matching bases. Germline CDR1 reads MNHEY; CDR2 reads SVGEGT. The ends were cut back, 2 bases at V and 0 bases at J, with 14 bases in the middle. The CDR3 is 16 residues long. CDR3 nucleotide sequence: TGTGCCAGCAGTTACCGTCCCAGTCGGGACTCCTACGAGCAGTACTTC. This sequence encodes CASSYRPSRDSYEQYF.

This sequence joins TRBV10-1 and TRBJ1-1; D is perhaps TRBD1 (5 bases). V was trimmed by 6 bases and J by 1 base, leaving 9 bases between them. CDR1 is WNHNN, CDR2 SYGVQD, per germline (reference sequence). CDR3 length equals 13 residues. The CDR3 sequence is CASRLGQNTEAFF. The DNA for the CDR3 is TGCGCCAGCAGGCTTGGACAGAACACTGAAGCTTTCTTT.

CDR3 sequence (DNA): TGTGCCAGCTGGACTCTTACCGCCTACAATGAGCAGTTCTTC. Its translation: CASWTLTAYNEQFF. The gene calls are TRBV2 and TRBJ2-1; D is perhaps TRBD2 (5 bases). The V end lost 8 bases, the J end lost 2 bases, and 13 bases lay between the germline ends. The germline V gene encodes CDR1 SNHLY and CDR2 FYNNEI. The CDR3 contains 14 residues.

V gene TRBV30 combines with J gene TRBJ1-2; tentatively, D is TRBD1 (6 bases). Germline V gene lookup returns CDR1 GTSNPN and CDR2 SVGIG (reference sequence). CDR3 size: 12 residues. Trimming left V 4 bases short and J 3 bases short, with 9 bases between. CDR3 sequence reads: CAWTGVHYGYTF. The CDR3 bases are TGTGCCTGGACAGGGGTCCACTATGGCTACACCTTC.

The chain combines TRBV12-3 or TRBV12-4 with TRBJ1-2; 9 bases match TRBD1. J was trimmed by 10 bases and V by 3 bases; bases with no gene match: 6. CDR3 length: 13 amino acids. CDR3 loop: CASSLGQGLSYTF. CDR3 bases: TGTGCCAGCAGTTTGGGACAGGGATTATCCTACACCTTC.

V gene TRBV6-5 combines with J gene TRBJ2-5; 10 bases line up with TRBD1. This CDR3 is built from 14 residues. V lost 6 bases and J lost 5; bases outside the gene matches: 6. CDR1 MNHEY and CDR2 SVGAGI come from the germline V gene. CDR3 coding DNA: TGTGCCAGCAGCCGACAGGGGGCGGGGGAGACCCAGTACTTC. Translating gives CASSRQGAGETQYF.

V is TRBV6-2 or TRBV6-3 and J is TRBJ2-7, with 12 bases fitting TRBD1. Germline V CDR1 and CDR2: MNHEY, SVGEGT. V was pared by 5 bases and J by 3 bases, with 2 bases of the junction left unmatched. This CDR3 is built from 14 residues. In DNA form, the CDR3 reads TGTGCCAGCAGTGGGGACAGGGGGCGCTACGAGCAGTACTTC. This sequence encodes CASSGDRGRYEQYF.

The CDR3 here is CASSPPGLAGSSTDTQYF. The CDR3 DNA reads as TGTGCCAGCAGCCCCCCGGGACTAGCGGGTTCTAGCACAGATACGCAGTATTTT. The gene calls are TRBV3-1 (or the pseudogene TRBV3-2) and TRBJ2-3; 12 bases align to TRBD2. Trimming took 4 bases from V and 0 from J; bases not matched to a gene: 8. This CDR3 region has 18 residues. CDR1 and CDR2 from the germline V gene are LGHDT and YNNKEL (reference sequence).